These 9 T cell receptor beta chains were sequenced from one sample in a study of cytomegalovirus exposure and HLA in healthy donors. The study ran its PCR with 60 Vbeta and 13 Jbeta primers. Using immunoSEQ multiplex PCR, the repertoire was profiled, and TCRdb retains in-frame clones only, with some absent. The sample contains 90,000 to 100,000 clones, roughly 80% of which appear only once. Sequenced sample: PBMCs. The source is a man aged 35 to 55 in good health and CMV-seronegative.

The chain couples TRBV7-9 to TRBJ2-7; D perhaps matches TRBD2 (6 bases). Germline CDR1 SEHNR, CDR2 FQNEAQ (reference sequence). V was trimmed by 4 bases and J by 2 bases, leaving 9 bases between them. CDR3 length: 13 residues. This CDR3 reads CASSWGVTYEQYF. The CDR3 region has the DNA TGTGCCAGCAGCTGGGGGGTGACCTACGAGCAGTACTTC.

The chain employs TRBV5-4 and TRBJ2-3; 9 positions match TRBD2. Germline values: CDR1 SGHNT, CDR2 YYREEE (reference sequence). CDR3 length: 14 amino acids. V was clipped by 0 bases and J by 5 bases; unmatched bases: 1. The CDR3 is CASSLGREGDTQYF. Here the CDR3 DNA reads TGTGCCAGCAGCTTGGGGCGGGAGGGAGATACGCAGTATTTT.

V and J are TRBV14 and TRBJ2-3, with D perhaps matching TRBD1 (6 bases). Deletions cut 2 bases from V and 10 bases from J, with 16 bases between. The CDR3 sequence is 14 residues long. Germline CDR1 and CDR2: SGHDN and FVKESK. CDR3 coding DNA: TGTGCCAGCAGCCAAACTACTAGGGGGACGGCGCAGTATTTT. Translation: CASSQTTRGTAQYF.

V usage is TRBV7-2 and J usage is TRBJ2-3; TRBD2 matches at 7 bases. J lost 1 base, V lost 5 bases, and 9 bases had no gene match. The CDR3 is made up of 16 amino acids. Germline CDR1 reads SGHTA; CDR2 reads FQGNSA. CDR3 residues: CASSPTGLVGTDTQYF. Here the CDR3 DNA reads TGTGCCAGCAGCCCAACCGGACTAGTCGGCACAGATACGCAGTATTTT.

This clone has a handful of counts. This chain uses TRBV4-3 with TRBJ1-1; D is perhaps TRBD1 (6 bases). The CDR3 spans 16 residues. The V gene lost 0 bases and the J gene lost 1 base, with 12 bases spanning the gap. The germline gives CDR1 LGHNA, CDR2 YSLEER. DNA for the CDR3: TGCGCCAGCAGCCAAGATTCTTACAGGGCGAACACTGAAGCTTTCTTT. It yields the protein CASSQDSYRANTEAFF.

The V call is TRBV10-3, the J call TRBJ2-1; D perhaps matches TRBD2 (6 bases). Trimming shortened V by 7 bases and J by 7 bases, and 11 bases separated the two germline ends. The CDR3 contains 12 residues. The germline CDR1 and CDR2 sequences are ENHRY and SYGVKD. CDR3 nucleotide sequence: TGTGCCATCACCGCAGGAGGGAATGAGCAGTTCTTC. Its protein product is CAITAGGNEQFF.

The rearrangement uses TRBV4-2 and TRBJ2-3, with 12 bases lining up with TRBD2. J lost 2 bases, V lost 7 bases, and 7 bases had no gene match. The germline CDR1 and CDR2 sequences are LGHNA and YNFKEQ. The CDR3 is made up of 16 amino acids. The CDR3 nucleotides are TGTGCCAGCACCCCATCTAGCGGGAGGGTCACAGATACGCAGTATTTT. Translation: CASTPSSGRVTDTQYF.

The CDR3 coding sequence is TGCGCCAGCTCCTTACAGGGCTCCCTTTACGAGCAGTACTTC. It translates to CASSLQGSLYEQYF. The chain links TRBV5-1 to TRBJ2-7; a weak D match, TRBD1 (6 bases). CDR1 is SGHRS and CDR2 is YFSETQ in the germline V gene. The CDR3 runs to 14 residues. Trimming cost V 7 bases and J 4 bases, with 18 bases left between them.

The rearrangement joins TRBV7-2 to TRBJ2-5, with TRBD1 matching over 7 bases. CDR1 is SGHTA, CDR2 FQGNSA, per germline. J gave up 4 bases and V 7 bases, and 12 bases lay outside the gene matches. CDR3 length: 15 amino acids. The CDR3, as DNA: TGTGCCAGCACTGAGGCCGGGACAGAAAGAGAGACCCAGTACTTC. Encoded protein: CASTEAGTERETQYF.